Below, 5 T cell receptor beta chains from the same sample are listed, as sequenced in a study of shared clonotypes between healthy human individuals. The table came from immunoSEQ multiplex PCR; TCRdb's copy has only in-frame clones and leaves some out. Counted here are around 750,000 clones, roughly 70% occurring once; the ten biggest clones make up 1.7%. Sequenced material: memory CD4+ T cells sorted from blood. As for subset: CD45RA-negative fraction. The source is a young woman in good health.

V and J are TRBV2 and TRBJ2-7, with 7 nucleotides matching TRBD1. This CDR3 spans 13 amino acids. With V trimmed by 10 bases and J by 6 bases, 12 bases remained unmatched. Looked up from germline, CDR1 is SNHLY and CDR2 is FYNNEI. In DNA form, the CDR3 reads TGTGCCATGCGGACGCCTGACAGGGTCGAGCAGTACTTC. Its translation: CAMRTPDRVEQYF.

The CDR3 reads CASSLTGQASNNEQFF. CDR3 DNA sequence: TGTGCCAGCAGCTTAACTGGGCAGGCTAGTAACAATGAGCAGTTCTTC. The chain carries TRBV7-3 and TRBJ2-1, with unresolved D. The CDR3 contains 16 residues. Germline V CDR1 and CDR2: SGHTA, FQGTGA. The ends were cut back, 0 bases at V and 5 bases at J, with 14 bases in the middle.

This clone was counted only a few times. The chain employs TRBV28 and TRBJ1-3, with unresolved D. Germline lookup yields CDR1 MDHEN and CDR2 SYDVKM. The length of the CDR3 is 12 residues. V lost 4 bases, J lost 9 bases, and 10 bases lay in between. The CDR3 sequence is CASSSPRATIYF. The CDR3 DNA is TGTGCCAGCAGTTCCCCCCGGGCCACCATATATTTT.

The rearrangement uses TRBV7-8 and TRBJ1-5; D call uncertain. This CDR3 has 15 residues. Trimming cost V 2 bases and J 1 base, with 9 bases left between them. CDR1 and CDR2 (germline): SGHVS, FQNEAQ. In DNA form, the CDR3 reads TGTGCCAGCAGCTTAACACCCGGAAGCAATCAGCCCCAGCATTTT. Its protein is CASSLTPGSNQPQHF.

The chain uses TRBV18 and TRBJ1-1, with TRBD1 identical over 8 bases. Unmatched junction bases numbered 6, after V lost 6 bases and J lost 3 bases. Germline V gene data show CDR1 as KGHSH and CDR2 as LQKENI. This CDR3 has 14 residues. The CDR3 protein is CASSGRGRHTEAFF. The DNA for the CDR3 is TGTGCCAGCTCTGGCAGGGGGCGGCACACTGAAGCTTTCTTT.